The rows below give T cell receptor beta chains drawn from one sample of a study of OX40 agonist ivuxolimab in advanced cancers. Clones were sequenced by immunoSEQ multiplex PCR, and TCRdb holds only the in-frame ones, with some missing. The top ten hold around 1.6% of the sample, which has some 85,000 clones, more than 80% seen once. The sequencing here drew on CD4+ or CD8+ T cells sorted from blood, taken in a trial of the OX40 agonist ivuxolimab. These receptors were collected from an adult with an advanced solid tumor such as melanoma, head and neck, liver or kidney cancer. Both conserved end residues are part of each CDR3. The order of the fields is V gene, D gene, J gene, clone size, CDR3 length, CDR3 DNA, CDR3 protein. The D gene is left open where the match is weak. Clone sizes are given selectively: once, few, many, or a class where the clone is expanded.

TRBV7-3,TRBD2,TRBJ2-7,-,15,TGTGCCAGCAGCTTCATAGCGGGAGGGTCCTACGAGCAGTACTTC,CASSFIAGGSYEQYF
TRBV5-1,TRBD1,TRBJ2-1,-,16,TGCGCCAGCAGCCGACAGGGCCTGGGGCCCTACAATGAGCAGTTCTTC,CASSRQGLGPYNEQFF
TRBV10-3,-,TRBJ2-4,-,13,TGTGCCATCAGTGCCCAGGGTGCAAACATTCAGTACTTC,CAISAQGANIQYF
TRBV6-5,TRBD2,TRBJ2-1,-,15,TGTGCCAGCAGTAGCGGACTAGCGGGAGGTCGCGAGCAGTTCTTC,CASSSGLAGGREQFF
TRBV19,-,TRBJ2-2,-,14,TGTGCCAGTATGCAAACGGGAAACACCGGGGAGCTGTTTTTT,CASMQTGNTGELFF
TRBV19,-,TRBJ2-4,-,13,TGTGCCAGTAGTACCTCGGGGAGAAACATTCAGTACTTC,CASSTSGRNIQYF
TRBV28,-,TRBJ1-3,medium-sized,14,TGTGCCAGCAGAATGACCCGGGCCCGAAACACCATATATTTT,CASRMTRARNTIYF
TRBV10-3,-,TRBJ2-1,-,11,TGTGCCATCAGACTCGATAGTGAGCAGTTCTTC,CAIRLDSEQFF
TRBV5-1,-,TRBJ2-2,once,16,TGCGCCAGCAGCCTAACTAGAGCCGCGAACACCGGGGAGCTGTTTTTT,CASSLTRAANTGELFF
TRBV5-1,TRBD1,TRBJ1-4,-,18,TGCGCCCGGGTTTATTGGGACAGGGAGACTGCGACTAATGAAAAACTGTTTTTT,CARVYWDRETATNEKLFF
TRBV30,-,TRBJ1-1,few,12,TGTGCCTGGGAGAGGGGAGGGAACGAAGCTTTCTTT,CAWERGGNEAFF
TRBV2,-,TRBJ1-4,-,15,TGTGCCACCAAAGGGTTGGCAGGGGTTAATGAAAAACTGTTTTTT,CATKGLAGVNEKLFF
TRBV30,-,TRBJ2-3,-,11,TGTGCCTGGATGCTAACAGATACGCAGTATTTT,CAWMLTDTQYF
TRBV5-1,-,TRBJ1-1,-,11,TGCGCCAGCCAGGAAAGTGGGCGAGCTTTCTTT,CASQESGRAFF
TRBV18,-,TRBJ2-7,-,13,TGTGCCAGCTCACTGCGGACAGCGGACGAGCAGTACTTC,CASSLRTADEQYF
TRBV5-6,-,TRBJ2-2,-,13,TGTGCCAGCAGCTTCCCGAACACCGGGGAGCTGTTTTTT,CASSFPNTGELFF
TRBV6-6,TRBD1,TRBJ1-5,-,16,TGTGCCAGCACCCAGGGACAGGGGGTGCGCAATCAGCCCCAGCATTTT,CASTQGQGVRNQPQHF
TRBV2,-,TRBJ2-7,-,17,TGTGCCATCAGGGACAGAATTAAAACGGGAGTGGCGCGAGAGCAGTACTTC,CAIRDRIKTGVAREQYF
TRBV10-2,TRBD2,TRBJ2-1,-,14,TGCGCCAGCAGGGGTGTAGCGGGAGTTTATGAGCAGTTCTTC,CASRGVAGVYEQFF
TRBV29-1,-,TRBJ2-2,-,12,TGCAGCGTTAAGAAGGGGGCCGGGGAGCTGTTTTTT,CSVKKGAGELFF
TRBV6-1,-,TRBJ2-3,-,15,TGTGCCAGCAGTGAAGGAGGTTGGAGCACAGATACGCAGTATTTT,CASSEGGWSTDTQYF
TRBV6-5,TRBD1,TRBJ2-4,-,13,TGTGCCAGCAGACCCGGACAGGAAAACATTCAGTACTTC,CASRPGQENIQYF
TRBV2,-,TRBJ2-2,once,13,TGTGCCAGCAGCGGACAGTGGACCGGGGAGCTGTTTTTT,CASSGQWTGELFF
TRBV9,-,TRBJ2-5,-,12,TGTGCCAGCAGCCCCCAAGGAGAGACCCAGTACTTC,CASSPQGETQYF
TRBV2,TRBD2,TRBJ2-7,-,15,TGTGCCAGCAGTGAACCAGGCGGGAGGCCCTACGAGCAGTACTTC,CASSEPGGRPYEQYF
TRBV12-1,-,TRBJ2-7,-,15,TGTGCCAGCAGCCGACTAGCGGAGTTTTTCTACGAGCAGTACTTC,CASSRLAEFFYEQYF
TRBV10-2,-,TRBJ1-5,once,14,TGCGCCAGCAGTGAGGCAGGGAAGAATCAGCCCCAGCATTTT,CASSEAGKNQPQHF
TRBV18,-,TRBJ1-2,-,12,TGTGCCACCTCTGAGTCGCGTGATGGCTACACCTTC,CATSESRDGYTF
TRBV28,-,TRBJ1-3,once,14,TGTGCCTCGGGGGAGAGGTGGAGGCGAAACACCATATATTTT,CASGERWRRNTIYF
TRBV30,TRBD1,TRBJ2-1,-,14,TGTGCCTGGAGTACAGGGGGCGGACTAAATGAGCAGTTCTTC,CAWSTGGGLNEQFF
TRBV27,TRBD2,TRBJ2-7,-,17,TGTGCCAGCAGTCCCTCGGGACTAGCGGTAAGCTCCTACGAGCAGTACTTC,CASSPSGLAVSSYEQYF
TRBV9,TRBD1,TRBJ2-7,-,15,TGTGCCAGCAGCCCGGGACAGGCCATAACCTACGAGCAGTACTTC,CASSPGQAITYEQYF
TRBV5-1,TRBD2,TRBJ2-3,-,14,TGCGCCAGCAGAGGGAGCGGGGCCACAGATACGCAGTATTTT,CASRGSGATDTQYF
TRBV23-1,TRBD1,TRBJ1-4,-,14,TGCGCCAGCAGTCTCCTCGACAGGGAGGAAAAACTGTTTTTT,CASSLLDREEKLFF
TRBV19,TRBD2,TRBJ2-1,-,16,TGTGCCAGTACCACAATAGCGGGGGGCTCCTACAATGAGCAGTTCTTC,CASTTIAGGSYNEQFF
TRBV7-9,TRBD2,TRBJ2-5,-,15,TGTGCCAGCATTAGGGGACTAGCGGGGCAAGAGACCCAGTACTTC,CASIRGLAGQETQYF
TRBV6-6,-,TRBJ2-3,once,14,TGTGCCAGCAAACCGACTAGTTTTTCAGATACGCAGTATTTT,CASKPTSFSDTQYF
TRBV5-4,TRBD1,TRBJ1-2,-,16,TGTGCCAGCAGCCCCGGGACAGGGGGGTTTAACTATGGCTACACCTTC,CASSPGTGGFNYGYTF
TRBV5-1,-,TRBJ2-7,-,15,TGCGCCAGCAGCTTGGTATCCGGGAGCTCCTACGAGCAGTACTTC,CASSLVSGSSYEQYF
TRBV28,-,TRBJ1-4,-,14,TGTGCCAGCAGTTTAGGTGGTGCTAATGAAAAACTGTTTTTT,CASSLGGANEKLFF
TRBV7-9,-,TRBJ2-3,-,15,TGTGCCAGCAGCCCCGGAACAGGAGGTCGTGATACGCAGTATTTT,CASSPGTGGRDTQYF
TRBV11-2,TRBD2,TRBJ2-3,-,16,TGTGCCAGCAGCTTAGATCTAGCGGGGAGCACAGATACGCAGTATTTT,CASSLDLAGSTDTQYF
TRBV7-2,TRBD1,TRBJ2-7,-,14,TGTGCCAGCAGCTTGGACAGGGGGCTCTACGAGCAGTACTTC,CASSLDRGLYEQYF
TRBV7-2,TRBD1,TRBJ2-1,-,13,TGTGCCAGCAGGGCCGACAGGGTGAATGAGCAGTTCTTC,CASRADRVNEQFF
TRBV7-9,-,TRBJ1-4,-,15,TGTGCCAGCAGCTCCTCGGACACCGGAGAAGAAAAACTGTTTTTT,CASSSSDTGEEKLFF
TRBV30,TRBD1,TRBJ1-2,once,13,TGTGCCTGGAGTGTGCAGGGGGCTCATGGCTACACCTTC,CAWSVQGAHGYTF
TRBV12-2,-,TRBJ1-1,-,15,TGTGCAAGTCGCCAAGAATGTAGGGGGAGGACTGAAGCTTTCTTT,CASRQECRGRTEAFF
TRBV28,-,TRBJ2-7,-,12,TGTGCCAGCAGTTCCCCCTCCTACGAGCAGTACTTC,CASSSPSYEQYF
TRBV7-2,-,TRBJ1-1,-,14,TGTGCCAGCTCCCACCGGACAAGAAGGACTGAAGCTTTCTTT,CASSHRTRRTEAFF
TRBV28,-,TRBJ2-4,-,17,TGTGCCAGCAGTTCCCCCCTGGTCAGCCTAGCCAAAAACATTCAGTACTTC,CASSSPLVSLAKNIQYF
TRBV19,-,TRBJ2-1,-,16,TGTGCCAGTAGCCGAGAACCCGGGAGCTCCTACAATGAGCAGTTCTTC,CASSREPGSSYNEQFF
TRBV5-1,TRBD1,TRBJ2-7,-,14,TGCGCCACCAGAATAGGACAGGGGGCCCACGAGCAGTACTTC,CATRIGQGAHEQYF
TRBV2,TRBD1,TRBJ1-1,-,14,TGTGCCAGCAATTGGGGACAGGGGGTGGTAGAAGCTTTCTTT,CASNWGQGVVEAFF
TRBV11-2,-,TRBJ2-3,-,14,TGTGCCAGCAGAGTGGACTCCTTCACAGATACGCAGTATTTT,CASRVDSFTDTQYF
TRBV7-8,TRBD1,TRBJ2-3,-,19,TGTGCCAGCCAGAAGGATAATCCAGGGGCAGGGGGCGAGAAAGATACGCAGTATTTT,CASQKDNPGAGGEKDTQYF